The 27 T cell receptor beta chains below were found in one sample sequenced in a study of blood T cell repertoires in COVID-19. Sequencing used immunoSEQ multiplex PCR; TCRdb keeps in-frame clones, though not all of them. This table holds 85,000 to 130,000 clones, around four fifths found once. The sequenced material came from peripheral blood. The receptor set was obtained from a man between 60 and 70 years old with acute or convalescent COVID-19.

The gene calls are TRBV14 and TRBJ1-1; 7 nucleotides align to TRBD1. The V gene's germline CDR1 is SGHDN and CDR2 FVKESK. With 2 bases clipped from V and 0 bases from J, the junction kept 6 bases outside the gene matches. This CDR3 region has 16 residues. The CDR3, as DNA: TGTGCCAGCAGCCAACTCGGGACAGCCATGAACACTGAAGCTTTCTTT. Translating gives CASSQLGTAMNTEAFF.

V is TRBV28 and J is TRBJ2-5; D perhaps matches TRBD2 (6 bases). The CDR3 contains 15 residues. Germline V gene data show CDR1 as MDHEN and CDR2 as SYDVKM. Trimming removed 7 bases at V and 7 bases at J, with 22 bases between. The CDR3: CASKQTGDGGRTQYF. The CDR3 DNA follows: TGTGCCAGCAAACAAACAGGTGATGGAGGGCGGACCCAGTACTTC.

The V and J genes are TRBV2 and TRBJ1-1; no clear D. The germline V gene encodes CDR1 SNHLY and CDR2 FYNNEI. The CDR3 consists of 16 residues. V lost 7 bases and J lost 2, with 20 bases in between. CDR3 region: CASTDRGGRLNTEAFF. The DNA of the CDR3 is TGTGCCAGCACCGACCGGGGAGGCAGACTAAACACTGAAGCTTTCTTT.

The chain employs TRBV7-9 and TRBJ1-3; D remains unclear. The CDR3 runs to 14 residues. Germline V CDR1 and CDR2: SEHNR, FQNEAQ (reference sequence). V lost 6 bases and J lost 0, with 9 bases in between. The CDR3 region is CASRRGDSGNTIYF. In DNA form, the CDR3 reads TGTGCCAGCAGGCGGGGAGACTCTGGAAACACCATATATTTT.

The chain has TRBV7-3 and TRBJ1-1, with D unresolved. V was trimmed by 3 bases and J by 1 base, leaving 6 bases between them. CDR1 and CDR2 from the germline V gene are SGHTA and FQGTGA. The CDR3 is made up of 13 amino acids. CDR3 region: CASSLTGNTEAFF. The DNA for the CDR3 is TGTGCCAGCAGCTTGACTGGGAACACTGAAGCTTTCTTT.

The V call is TRBV6-1, the J call TRBJ2-3, with D maybe TRBD2 (5 bases). Trimming took off 3 bases at V and 7 bases at J, with 11 bases between the two ends. Germline loops: CDR1 MNHNS, CDR2 SASEGT. CDR3 length: 13 amino acids. The CDR3 DNA reads as TGTGCCAGCAGTGACTCGGGATTTAATACGCAGTATTTT. Protein sequence: CASSDSGFNTQYF.

J is TRBJ2-3 and V is TRBV24-1; TRBD2 matches 13 bases. V shed 3 bases, J shed 2 bases, and the junction held 7 bases outside the gene matches. The CDR3 is 18 residues long. In germline, CDR1 is KGHDR, CDR2 SFDVKD. CDR3 DNA: TGTGCCACCAGTGATCCGCGACTAGCGGGAGGATACACAGATACGCAGTATTTT. The encoded protein is CATSDPRLAGGYTDTQYF.

V usage is TRBV27 and J usage is TRBJ2-7; 8 bases are shared with TRBD1. Germline V gene lookup returns CDR1 MNHEY and CDR2 SMNVEV (reference sequence). This CDR3 region has 14 residues. Trimming took 4 bases from V and 5 from J; bases not matched to a gene: 7. DNA of the CDR3: TGTGCCAGCAGTTGGGGCCAGGGGGCACACGAGCAGTACTTC. It is translated as CASSWGQGAHEQYF.

This chain uses TRBV5-4 with TRBJ2-7; 11 nucleotides agree with TRBD1. This CDR3 has 15 residues. J was trimmed by 5 bases and V by 0 bases; bases with no gene match: 4. Germline V gene data show CDR1 as SGHNT and CDR2 as YYREEE (reference sequence). Here the CDR3 DNA reads TGTGCCAGCAGCTTGGGGACGGGACAGGGGGACGAGCAGTACTTC. This gives the protein CASSLGTGQGDEQYF.

V is TRBV6-5 and J is TRBJ1-1; the D is unclear. CDR3 length: 14 amino acids. V shed 6 bases and J shed 0 bases, with 11 bases lying between them. Germline CDR1 reads MNHEY; CDR2 reads SVGAGI. The CDR3 DNA reads as TGTGCCAGCAGGGACGGGAGGTTGAACACTGAAGCTTTCTTT. Amino acids: CASRDGRLNTEAFF.

The V call is TRBV9, the J call TRBJ1-1; D remains ambiguous. There are 13 residues in the CDR3. V gave up 1 base and J gave up 5 bases, with 9 bases separating them. Per germline, CDR1 SGDLS and CDR2 YYNGEE. The CDR3 DNA reads as TGTGCCAGCAGCGTAAGCGTTGGGACTGAAGCTTTCTTT. It translates to CASSVSVGTEAFF.

The gene calls are TRBV2 and TRBJ2-3; D gene uncertain. This CDR3 is 14 amino acids long. Trimming cost V 5 bases and J 1 base, with 10 bases left between them. CDR1 is SNHLY, CDR2 FYNNEI, per germline. The CDR3 bases are TGTGCCAGCAGTCCTCGCGCCCGCACAGATACGCAGTATTTT. Its protein is CASSPRARTDTQYF.

In this sample, this clone turned up a few times. The junction departs from germline at one end; a sequencing error may be responsible. The V call is TRBV6-5, the J call TRBJ2-7; 7 nucleotides agree with TRBD1. Per the germline V gene, CDR1 is MNHEY and CDR2 is SVGAGI. The CDR3 loop spans 15 amino acids. CDR3 DNA sequence: TGTGCCAGCACTTACTCCTCGACAGGGTCATACGAGCAGTACTTC. It codes for CASTYSSTGSYEQYF.

The J gene is TRBJ1-4, the V gene TRBV5-1; D might be TRBD1 (6 bases). V was pared by 2 bases and J by 4 bases, with 9 bases between. Germline CDR1 and CDR2: SGHRS and YFSETQ. This CDR3 is 14 amino acids long. The CDR3 DNA is TGCGCCAGCAGCTTAAACAGGGATAATGAAAAACTGTTTTTT. Its protein product is CASSLNRDNEKLFF.

The chain couples TRBV5-1 to TRBJ2-7; possibly TRBD1 for D (6 bases). The V end was cut by 4 bases, the J end by 3 bases, with 11 bases between. Germline values: CDR1 SGHRS, CDR2 YFSETQ. This CDR3 spans 13 amino acids. CDR3 sequence (DNA): TGCGCCAGCAGCCCCGGGACATACTACGAGCAGTACTTC. Translating gives CASSPGTYYEQYF.

The chain is built from TRBV7-3 and TRBJ1-3; D call uncertain. Trimming removed 3 bases at V and 2 bases at J, with 11 bases between. The CDR3 is 15 amino acids. Germline V gene sequence: CDR1 SGHTA, CDR2 FQGTGA. The DNA for the CDR3 is TGTGCCAGCAGCTTTAGCGGACGGCCTGGAAACACCATATATTTT. Translation gives CASSFSGRPGNTIYF.

The V and J genes are TRBV3-1 (or the pseudogene TRBV3-2) and TRBJ2-1; TRBD2 agrees at 12 bases. CDR1 LGHDT and CDR2 YNNKEL come from the germline V gene (reference sequence). CDR3 length equals 15 residues. The V and J ends lost 5 bases and 7 bases, in that order; junction bases with no gene match: 6. Here the CDR3 DNA reads TGTGCCAGCAGCTTGACTAGCGGGAGTGGGAATGAGCAGTTCTTC. This codes for CASSLTSGSGNEQFF.

The rearrangement uses TRBV24-1 and TRBJ2-5, with unresolved D. This CDR3 is built from 11 residues. Trimming pared 3 bases from V and 14 bases from J, leaving 12 bases between. Germline CDR1 reads KGHDR; CDR2 reads SFDVKD. In DNA form, the CDR3 reads TGTGCCACCAGTGATCCTCCCTACCAATACTTC. Amino acid sequence: CATSDPPYQYF.

The chain links TRBV10-3 to TRBJ1-6; D might be TRBD1 (5 bases). Trimming shortened V by 7 bases and J by 4 bases, and 14 bases separated the two germline ends. The CDR3 has 15 residues. CDR1 and CDR2 from the germline V gene are ENHRY and SYGVKD. CDR3 sequence (DNA): TGTGCCATCAAACAGGAGATCAGATATAATTCACCCCTCCACTTT. Its protein product is CAIKQEIRYNSPLHF.

V usage is TRBV7-9 and J usage is TRBJ1-4; 8 bases match TRBD1. After removal of 6 bases from V and 7 bases from J, the junction contained 4 bases not matched to a gene. The CDR3 covers 13 residues. CDR1 and CDR2 (germline): SEHNR, FQNEAQ (reference sequence). This CDR3 is CASRAGQGEKLFF. CDR3 nucleotides: TGTGCCAGCAGGGCCGGACAGGGTGAAAAACTGTTTTTT.

The CDR3 DNA reads as TGTGCCTGTCTATTTGGGGAGGGAGGCACAGATACGCAGTATTTT. As protein: CACLFGEGGTDTQYF. The chain has TRBV30 and TRBJ2-3, with 7 positions matching TRBD2. The V gene end was trimmed by 6 bases and the J gene end by 1 base; junction bases not matched to a gene: 10. The germline V gene encodes CDR1 GTSNPN and CDR2 SVGIG (reference sequence). The CDR3 consists of 15 residues.

This clone was seen a few times. The chain combines TRBV6-5 with TRBJ2-7; D possibly corresponds to TRBD2 (6 bases). Trimming took off 0 bases at V and 5 bases at J, with 17 bases between the two ends. The germline V gene encodes CDR1 MNHEY and CDR2 SVGAGI. The CDR3 is made up of 16 amino acids. CDR3 nucleotide sequence: TGTGCCAGCAGTTACTCGCTTATGGGCGGGATCAACGAGCAGTACTTC. This encodes CASSYSLMGGINEQYF.

This chain connects TRBV7-9 to TRBJ1-6; D is perhaps TRBD1 (5 bases). Trimming removed 1 base at V and 0 bases at J, with 10 bases between. The length of the CDR3 is 17 residues. The germline CDR1 and CDR2 sequences are SEHNR and FQNEAQ (reference sequence). Here the CDR3 DNA reads TGTGCCAGCAGCTTAGTAGGGAGGGGCTCCTATAATTCACCCCTCCACTTT. Translation: CASSLVGRGSYNSPLHF.

V is TRBV18 and J is TRBJ1-4, with 7 bases fitting TRBD1. The V and J ends lost 4 bases and 14 bases, in that order; junction bases with no gene match: 7. Germline CDR1 reads KGHSH; CDR2 reads LQKENI. The CDR3 spans 12 residues. The CDR3 nucleotides are TGTGCCAGCTCACTCCAGGACAGGTTCCTGTTTTTT. Protein: CASSLQDRFLFF.

In this sample, this clone turned up once. The V gene is TRBV4-2, the J gene TRBJ2-5, with D perhaps TRBD1 (7 bases). Germline CDR1 and CDR2: LGHNA and YNFKEQ. The CDR3 is 14 residues long. The V end was cut by 0 bases, the J end by 5 bases, with 10 bases between. CDR3 residues: CASSQEQGRETQYF. The CDR3 region has the DNA TGTGCCAGCAGCCAAGAACAGGGGAGGGAGACCCAGTACTTC.

The CDR3 sequence is CASRWGQRTGELFF. CDR3 nucleotides: TGTGCCAGCAGGTGGGGACAACGAACCGGGGAGCTGTTTTTT. V gene TRBV27 combines with J gene TRBJ2-2; possible D gene TRBD1, 6 bases. This CDR3 has 14 amino acids. Trimming cost V 6 bases and J 5 bases, with 13 bases left between them. Germline CDR1 and CDR2: MNHEY and SMNVEV (reference sequence).

CDR3 in DNA: TGTGCCAGCAGCCCGGGACTAGCGGGGCCTTATACGCAGTATTTT. This codes for CASSPGLAGPYTQYF. The V gene is TRBV3-1 (or the pseudogene TRBV3-2), the J gene TRBJ2-3; 13 bases fit TRBD2. The germline V gene encodes CDR1 LGHDT and CDR2 YNNKEL (reference sequence). Trimming removed 4 bases from V and 7 bases from J; junction bases left unmatched: 5. This CDR3 has 15 amino acids.